This TCR beta chain appears in the sequencing data of a study of blood T cell repertoires in COVID-19 (TCRdb year 2020). Some background on the complete study: Samples covering the acute and convalescent phases of COVID-19 were provided by collaborators in the United States, Italy and Spain. The samples were drawn from two sources: the first 160 participants of the ongoing ImmuneRACE study, and fewer than 1,500 subjects contributed by 6 global collaborators. Deeply sampled blood TCRbeta repertoires from subjects exposed to, actively infected with, or recovered from COVID-19 were included in the dataset. The prospective study material was composed of cDNA or gDNA derived from T cells, B-cell-depleted T cells, or PBMCs. The repertoires were released in a freely available public database meant as a resource for research on the immune response to SARS-CoV-2. Where HLA class I and class II types were available, the types were taken from metadata supplied by the sample provider, not from assay-based typing. A de-identified subject ID, COVID-19 status, age in years and sex were almost always included in the sample metadata. General study outcomes and caveats: The amount of clinical and demographic metadata varied by source and participant and was provided uncurated.

Collaborating institutions collected whole blood in K2EDTA tubes following their own protocols. For TCRbeta analysis, collaborators shipped samples in one of three forms: frozen whole blood, isolated PBMCs, or DNA extracted from either of those sample types. TCRbeta CDR3 regions were amplified from genomic DNA by means of the immunoSEQ Assay, a bias-controlled multiplex PCR. Under the source paper's analysis protocol: Within the assay, amplification of reference gene primers was used to estimate how many nucleated cells each sample contained. To quantify the absolute abundance of each unique TCRbeta CDR3 rearrangement, sequence reads were collapsed and filtered. For each sample, productive Simpson clonality was calculated by taking the square root of Simpson's diversity index across productive rearrangements. TCRdb took over this immuneACCESS table, retaining in-frame rearrangements with V and J assigned. Such tables are incomplete; in checked studies, under half of the missing clones stem from an unresolved V gene, and the remainder is unexplained. The V and J calls and clone size come from that table; D and trimming were worked out from the DNA. The table for this sample lists 70,000 or so clones; about 89% of them were counted only once. The top ten hold over 10% of the sample.

On this clone itself: Its antigen has not been determined. Base qualities are not recorded, but no much larger clone differs from it by a single base.

For this chain, trimming is 4 bases at the V end and 5 bases at the J end, and the number of junction bases without a gene match is 1. Looking up the germline V gene (reference sequence) yields CDR1 MNHNY and CDR2 SVGAGI. Including cysteine and phenylalanine, the CDR3 has 14 amino acids. Of all the DNA, just the CDR3 is kept, 42 bases in frame from base 1. This sequence originates from an older woman with acute or convalescent COVID-19. The sequence is built from TRBV6-6 and TRBJ1-6; 8 bases in the junction line up with TRBD1. The sequenced material came from peripheral blood. The CDR3 here reads CASSLGQDNSPLHF. The DNA sequence reads TGTGCCAGCAGTTTGGGACAGGATAATTCACCCCTCCACTTT.